This TCR beta chain derives from a study of cytomegalovirus exposure and HLA in healthy donors. This clone appeared a single time. Researchers ran the PCR with 60 Vbeta and 13 Jbeta primers. The repertoire was sequenced with immunoSEQ multiplex PCR; TCRdb's copy has only in-frame clones and lacks some. The sample includes approximately 110,000 clones, roughly three quarters of them seen just once. V shed 3 bases and J shed 1 base, with 9 bases lying between them. The CDR3 sequence is 14 residues long. CDR1 is MNHEY and CDR2 is SMNVEV in the germline V gene (reference sequence). This receptor was identified in a woman aged 25 to 45 in good health and CMV-seronegative. The rearrangement links TRBV27 to TRBJ1-1; D possibly corresponds to TRBD1 (5 bases). The sample consisted of PBMCs. CDR3 sequence reads: CASSFQGPNTEAFF. The CDR3 DNA reads as TGTGCCAGCAGTTTTCAGGGCCCGAACACTGAAGCTTTCTTT.